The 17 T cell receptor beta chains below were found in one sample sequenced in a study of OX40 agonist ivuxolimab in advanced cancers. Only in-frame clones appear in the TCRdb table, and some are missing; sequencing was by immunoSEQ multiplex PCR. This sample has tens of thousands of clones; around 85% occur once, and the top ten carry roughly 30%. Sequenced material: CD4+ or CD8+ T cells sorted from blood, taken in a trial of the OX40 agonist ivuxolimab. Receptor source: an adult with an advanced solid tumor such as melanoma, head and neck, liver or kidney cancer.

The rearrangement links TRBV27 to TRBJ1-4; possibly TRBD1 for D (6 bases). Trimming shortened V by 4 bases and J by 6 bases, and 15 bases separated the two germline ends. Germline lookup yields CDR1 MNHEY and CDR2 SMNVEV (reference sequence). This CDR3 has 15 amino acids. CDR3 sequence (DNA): TGTGCCAGCAGTTCGTACAGGGCCGAGGATGAAAAACTGTTTTTT. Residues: CASSSYRAEDEKLFF.

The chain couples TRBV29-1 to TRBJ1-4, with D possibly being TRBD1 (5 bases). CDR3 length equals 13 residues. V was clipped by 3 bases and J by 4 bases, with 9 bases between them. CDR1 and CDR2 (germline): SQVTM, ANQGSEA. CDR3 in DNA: TGCAGCGTTGATTGGGGCGGTAATGAAAAACTGTTTTTT. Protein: CSVDWGGNEKLFF. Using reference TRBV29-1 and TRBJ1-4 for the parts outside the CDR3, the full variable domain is SAVISQKPSRDICQRGTSLTIQCQVDSQVTMMFWYRQQPGQSLTLIATANQGSEATYESGFVIDKFPISRPNLTFSTLTVSNMSPEDSSIYLCSVDWGGNEKLFFGSGTQLSVL.

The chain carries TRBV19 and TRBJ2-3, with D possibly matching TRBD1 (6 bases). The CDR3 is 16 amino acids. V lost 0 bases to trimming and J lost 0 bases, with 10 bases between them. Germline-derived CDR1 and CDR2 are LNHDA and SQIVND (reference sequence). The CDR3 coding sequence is TGTGCCAGTAGTATAGATGGGGGCGGAAGCACAGATACGCAGTATTTT. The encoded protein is CASSIDGGGSTDTQYF.

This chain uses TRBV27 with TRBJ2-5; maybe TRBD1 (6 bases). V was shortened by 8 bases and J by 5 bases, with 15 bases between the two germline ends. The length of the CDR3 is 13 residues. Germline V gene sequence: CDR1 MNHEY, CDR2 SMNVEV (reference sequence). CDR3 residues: CASWDKQHETQYF. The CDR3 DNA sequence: TGTGCCAGCTGGGACAAGCAGCATGAGACCCAGTACTTC.

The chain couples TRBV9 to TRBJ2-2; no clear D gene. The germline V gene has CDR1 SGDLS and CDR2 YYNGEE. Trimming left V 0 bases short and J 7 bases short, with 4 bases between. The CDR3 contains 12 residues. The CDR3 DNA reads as TGTGCCAGCAGCGTAGTACACGGGGAGCTGTTTTTT. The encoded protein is CASSVVHGELFF.

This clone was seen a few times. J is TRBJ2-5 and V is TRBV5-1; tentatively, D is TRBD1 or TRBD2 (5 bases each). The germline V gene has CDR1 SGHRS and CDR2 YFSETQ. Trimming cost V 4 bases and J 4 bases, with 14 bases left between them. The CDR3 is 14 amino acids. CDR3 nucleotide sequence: TGCGCCAGCAGCCGGGCAATGGGGACAGAGACCCAGTACTTC. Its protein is CASSRAMGTETQYF. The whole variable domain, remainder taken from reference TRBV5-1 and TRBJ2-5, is KAGVTQTPRYLIKTRGQQVTLSCSPISGHRSVSWYQQTPGQGLQFLFEYFSETQRNKGNFPGRFSGRQFSNSRSEMNVSTLELGDSALYLCASSRAMGTETQYFGPGTRLLVL.

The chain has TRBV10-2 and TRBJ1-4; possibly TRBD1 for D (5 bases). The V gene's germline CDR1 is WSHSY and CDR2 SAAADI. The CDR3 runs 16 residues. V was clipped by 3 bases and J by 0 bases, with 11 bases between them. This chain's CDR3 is CASSERGITTNEKLFF. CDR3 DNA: TGCGCCAGCAGTGAACGGGGGATAACAACTAATGAAAAACTGTTTTTT.

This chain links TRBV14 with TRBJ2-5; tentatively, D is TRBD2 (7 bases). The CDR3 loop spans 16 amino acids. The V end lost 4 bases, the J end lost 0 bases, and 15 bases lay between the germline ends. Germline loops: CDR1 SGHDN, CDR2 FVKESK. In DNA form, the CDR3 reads TGTGCCAGCAGCCGAAAGTGGGAGGGGGACCAAGAGACCCAGTACTTC. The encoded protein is CASSRKWEGDQETQYF.

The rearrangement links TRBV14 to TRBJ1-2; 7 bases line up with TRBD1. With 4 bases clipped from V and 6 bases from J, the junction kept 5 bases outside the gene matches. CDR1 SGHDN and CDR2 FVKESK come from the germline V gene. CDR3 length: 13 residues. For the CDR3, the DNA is TGTGCCAGCAGCCCGACAGGGTGGGATGGCTACACCTTC. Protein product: CASSPTGWDGYTF.

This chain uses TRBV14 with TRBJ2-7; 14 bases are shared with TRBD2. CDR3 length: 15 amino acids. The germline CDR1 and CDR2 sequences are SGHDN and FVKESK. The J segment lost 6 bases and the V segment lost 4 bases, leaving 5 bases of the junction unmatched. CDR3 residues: CASSLGLAGAGEQYF. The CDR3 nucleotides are TGTGCCAGCAGCCTGGGACTAGCGGGAGCGGGCGAGCAGTACTTC.

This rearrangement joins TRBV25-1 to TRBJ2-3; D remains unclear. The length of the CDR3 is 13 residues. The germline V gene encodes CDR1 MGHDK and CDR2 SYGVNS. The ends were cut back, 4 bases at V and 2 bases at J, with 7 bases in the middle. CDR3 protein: CASSGATTDTQYF. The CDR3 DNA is TGTGCCAGCAGTGGAGCGACCACAGATACGCAGTATTTT.

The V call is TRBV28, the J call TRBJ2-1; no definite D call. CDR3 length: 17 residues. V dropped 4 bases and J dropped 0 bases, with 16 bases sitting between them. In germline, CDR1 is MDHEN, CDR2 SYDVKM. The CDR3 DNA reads TGTGCCAGCAGTTCCGCGCTCGGTTCTGACTCCTACAATGAGCAGTTCTTC. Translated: CASSSALGSDSYNEQFF.

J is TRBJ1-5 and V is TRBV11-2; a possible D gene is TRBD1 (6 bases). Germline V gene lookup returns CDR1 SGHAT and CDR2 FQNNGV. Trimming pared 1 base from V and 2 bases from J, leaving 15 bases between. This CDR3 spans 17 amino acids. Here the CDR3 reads CASSLGGGGPGNQPQHF. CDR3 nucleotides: TGTGCCAGCAGCTTAGGTGGCGGGGGGCCGGGCAATCAGCCCCAGCATTTT.

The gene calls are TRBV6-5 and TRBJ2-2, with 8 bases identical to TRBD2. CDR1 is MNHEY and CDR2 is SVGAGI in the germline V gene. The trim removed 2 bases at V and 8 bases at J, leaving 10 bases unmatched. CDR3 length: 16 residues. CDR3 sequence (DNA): TGTGCCAGCAGTTACCCTACTGGACTAGCTGGTGGGGAGCTGTTTTTT. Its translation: CASSYPTGLAGGELFF.

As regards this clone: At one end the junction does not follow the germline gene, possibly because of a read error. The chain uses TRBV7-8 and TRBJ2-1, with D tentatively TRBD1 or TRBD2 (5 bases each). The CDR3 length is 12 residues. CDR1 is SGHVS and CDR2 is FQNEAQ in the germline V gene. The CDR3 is CAGSPGTHEQFF. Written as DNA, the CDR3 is TGTGCCGGCAGCCCAGGGACCCATGAGCAGTTCTTC.

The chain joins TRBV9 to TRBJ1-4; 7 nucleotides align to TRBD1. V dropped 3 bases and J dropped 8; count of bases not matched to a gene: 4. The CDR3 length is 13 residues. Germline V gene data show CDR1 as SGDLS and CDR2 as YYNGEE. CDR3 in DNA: TGTGCCAGCAGCGCTGGACAGGCCGAAAAACTGTTTTTT. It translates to CASSAGQAEKLFF.

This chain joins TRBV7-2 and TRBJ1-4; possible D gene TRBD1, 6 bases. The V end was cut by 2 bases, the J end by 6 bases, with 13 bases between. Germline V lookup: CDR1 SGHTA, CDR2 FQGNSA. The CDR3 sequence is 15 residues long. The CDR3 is CASSLKGTWDEKLFF. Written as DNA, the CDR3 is TGTGCCAGCAGCTTAAAAGGGACATGGGATGAAAAACTGTTTTTT.